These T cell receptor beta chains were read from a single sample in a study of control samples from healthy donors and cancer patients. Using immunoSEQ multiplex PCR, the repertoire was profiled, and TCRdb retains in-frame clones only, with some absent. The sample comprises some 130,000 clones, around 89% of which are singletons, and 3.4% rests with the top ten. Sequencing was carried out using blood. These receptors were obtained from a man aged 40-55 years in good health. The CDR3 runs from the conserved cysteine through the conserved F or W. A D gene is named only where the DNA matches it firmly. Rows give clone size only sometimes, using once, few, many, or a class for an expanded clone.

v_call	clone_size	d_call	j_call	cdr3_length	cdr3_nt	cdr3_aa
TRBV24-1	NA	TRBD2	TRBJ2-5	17	TGTGCCACCAGTGATTTTTTGTCTAGCGGGGATCAAGAGACCCAGTACTTC	CATSDFLSSGDQETQYF
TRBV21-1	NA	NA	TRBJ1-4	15	TGTGCCAGCAGCAAAGTTGGGACAGGGTTCGAAAAACTGTTTTTT	CASSKVGTGFEKLFF
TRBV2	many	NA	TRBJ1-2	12	TGTGCCAGCAGTGAAGACAGCTATGGCTACACCTTC	CASSEDSYGYTF
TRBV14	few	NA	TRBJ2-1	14	TGTGCCAGCAGCCCTACGGTAGGGTCCAATGAGCAGTTCTTC	CASSPTVGSNEQFF
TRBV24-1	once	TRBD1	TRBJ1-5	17	TGTGCCACCAGTGATTCTAGACAGGGGGCTGGCAATCAGCCCCAGCATTTT	CATSDSRQGAGNQPQHF
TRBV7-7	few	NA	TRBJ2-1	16	TGTGCCAGCAGCTCCGCAGCGGTGAGCTCCTACAATGAGCAGTTCTTC	CASSSAAVSSYNEQFF
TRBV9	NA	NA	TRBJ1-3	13	TGTGCCAGTTCCCAAAGCTCTGGAAACACCATATATTTT	CASSQSSGNTIYF
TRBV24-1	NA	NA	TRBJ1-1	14	TGTGCCACCAGTCGGTCAGGGCTCAAGACTGAAGCTTTCTTT	CATSRSGLKTEAFF
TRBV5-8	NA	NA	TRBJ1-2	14	TGTGCCAGCAGCTTGGGTACAGGGAACTATGGCTACACCTTC	CASSLGTGNYGYTF
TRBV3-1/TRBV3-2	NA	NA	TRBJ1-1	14	TGTGCCAGCAGCCAAGGGACAAGGAACACTGAAGCTTTCTTT	CASSQGTRNTEAFF
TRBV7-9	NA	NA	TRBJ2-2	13	TGTGCCATCGGGGACACTAACACCGGGGAGCTGTTTTTT	CAIGDTNTGELFF
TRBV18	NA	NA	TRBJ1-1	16	TGTGCCAGCTCACCACCGTCGGCAGGGATGAACACTGAAGCTTTCTTT	CASSPPSAGMNTEAFF
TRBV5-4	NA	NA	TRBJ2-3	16	TGTGCCAGCAGCTACGGTTACGGGCCGGGCACAGATACGCAGTATTTT	CASSYGYGPGTDTQYF
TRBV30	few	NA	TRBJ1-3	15	TGTGCCTGGAGTATCCGTGGACGGGCCCGAAACACCATATATTTT	CAWSIRGRARNTIYF
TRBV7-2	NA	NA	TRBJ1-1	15	TGTGCCAGCAGCTTACAGTCAGGCTGGGCCACTGAAGCTTTCTTT	CASSLQSGWATEAFF
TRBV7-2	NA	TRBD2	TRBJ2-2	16	TGTGCCAGCAGCTTAGGGCTAGCGGGGAACACCGGGGAGCTGTTTTTT	CASSLGLAGNTGELFF
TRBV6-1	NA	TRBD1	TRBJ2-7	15	TGTGCCAGCAGTGAACGACAGGGGAGGTCCTACGAGCAGTACTTC	CASSERQGRSYEQYF
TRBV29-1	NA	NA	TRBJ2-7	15	TGCAGCGTTGAAGTTTTGACAGGAACCCCCTACGAGCAGTACTTC	CSVEVLTGTPYEQYF
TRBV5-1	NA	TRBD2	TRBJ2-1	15	TGCGCCAGCAGCTTGGCTAGCGGGGGGGCCGGTGAGCAGTTCTTC	CASSLASGGAGEQFF
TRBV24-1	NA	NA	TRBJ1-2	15	TGTGCCACCAGTGATCCCACCCGCCACGACTATGGCTACACCTTC	CATSDPTRHDYGYTF
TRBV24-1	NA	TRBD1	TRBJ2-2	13	TGTGCCACCAGCAGGACAGGGTTCGGGGAGCTGTTTTTT	CATSRTGFGELFF
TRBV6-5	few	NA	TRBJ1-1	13	TGTGCCAGCAGCTCCAAAGAAAACACTGAAGCTTTCTTT	CASSSKENTEAFF
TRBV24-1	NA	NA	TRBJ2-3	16	TGTGCCACCAGTGATTTCACGGGGGCGAACACAGATACGCAGTATTTT	CATSDFTGANTDTQYF
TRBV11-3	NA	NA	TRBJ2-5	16	TGTGCCAGCAGCTTAGAGGCGCCAGTCCGACAAGAGACCCAGTACTTC	CASSLEAPVRQETQYF
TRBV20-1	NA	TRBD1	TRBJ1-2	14	TGCAGTGCTAGTAAGACAGGGGTAAACTATGGCTACACCTTC	CSASKTGVNYGYTF
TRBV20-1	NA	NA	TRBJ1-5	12	TGCAGTGCTAGTCGGGGGTCTCAGCCCCAGCATTTT	CSASRGSQPQHF